These 21 T cell receptor beta chains were sequenced from one sample in a study of cytomegalovirus exposure and HLA in healthy donors (dated by TCRdb to between 2016 and 2019). The protocol used for the library was the immunoSEQ multiplex PCR assay. As stored in TCRdb, this immuneACCESS dataset retains in-frame rearrangements with V and J assigned. A fraction of the clones does not appear; measured against another copy, unresolved V genes explain less than half of the discrepancy, and the remainder lacks a known reason. The sample records 150,000 to 200,000 clones, 70% to 90% of which are singletons. More than 2% of the sample lies in the top ten. The specimen was PBMCs. Receptors were obtained from a woman aged 18-29 years in good health and CMV-seronegative.

The chain recombines TRBV4-3 with TRBJ2-7; 8 nucleotides agree with TRBD1. Looked up from germline, CDR1 is LGHNA and CDR2 is YSLEER. V trimming: 0 bases; J trimming: 9 bases; junction bases outside the gene matches: 13. The CDR3 consists of 16 residues. The CDR3 bases are TGCGCCAGCAGCCAAGATTGGGTTAGCGGACAGGGAGGGCAGTACTTC. Translated: CASSQDWVSGQGGQYF.

The rearrangement joins TRBV19 to TRBJ2-1; TRBD1 matches 10 bases. The CDR3 contains 16 residues. After removal of 7 bases from V and 4 bases from J, the junction contained 10 bases not matched to a gene. Germline V gives CDR1 LNHDA, CDR2 SQIVND (reference sequence). CDR3 amino acids: CASTPKDRGSYNEQFF. Here the CDR3 DNA reads TGTGCCAGTACCCCTAAGGACAGGGGGTCGTACAATGAGCAGTTCTTC. Looking up the rest from reference TRBV19 and TRBJ2-1 gives the full variable domain: DGGITQSPKYLFRKEGQNVTLSCEQNLNHDAMYWYRQDPGQGLRLIYYSQIVNDFQKGDIAEGYSVSREKKESFPLTVTSAQKNPTAFYLCASTPKDRGSYNEQFFGPGTRLTVL.

This clone was counted only a few times. This chain joins TRBV18 and TRBJ1-2; TRBD1 matches at 10 bases. The V and J ends lost 2 bases and 6 bases, in that order; junction bases with no gene match: 6. The V gene's germline CDR1 is KGHSH and CDR2 LQKENI. The CDR3 loop spans 15 amino acids. CDR3 region: CASSPWGQGSDGYTF. CDR3 in DNA: TGTGCCAGCTCACCATGGGGACAGGGGTCAGATGGCTACACCTTC.

The rearrangement joins TRBV29-1 to TRBJ2-3, with D possibly being TRBD2 (6 bases). Germline V gives CDR1 SQVTM, CDR2 ANQGSEA. V was shortened by 7 bases and J by 10 bases, with 18 bases between the two germline ends. The length of the CDR3 is 12 residues. DNA for the CDR3: TGCAGCGCCTGGGTTAGGGAGGAAGCGCAGTATTTT. Protein: CSAWVREEAQYF.

The chain couples TRBV4-3 to TRBJ2-3, with 7 bases lining up with TRBD1. This CDR3 region has 18 residues. Unmatched junction bases numbered 11, after V lost 0 bases and J lost 2 bases. The V gene's germline CDR1 is LGHNA and CDR2 YSLEER. The DNA of the CDR3 is TGCGCCAGCAGCCAAGATCTTACCCGGGACAGTCACACAGATACGCAGTATTTT. This codes for CASSQDLTRDSHTDTQYF.

V gene TRBV7-2 combines with J gene TRBJ1-2; 8 positions match TRBD1. With 6 bases clipped from V and 4 bases from J, the junction kept 10 bases outside the gene matches. CDR3 length: 15 residues. Looked up from germline, CDR1 is SGHTA and CDR2 is FQGNSA. The chain's CDR3 is CASSLPGQGVYGYTF. CDR3 nucleotide sequence: TGTGCCAGCAGTCTCCCCGGACAGGGCGTCTATGGCTACACCTTC.

This chain links TRBV11-3 with TRBJ1-1; D gene uncertain. Germline assignment: CDR1 SGHNT and CDR2 YENEEA. The CDR3 totals 13 residues. Trimming took 0 bases from V and 4 from J, leaving 6 bases between them. CDR3 sequence (DNA): TGTGCCAGCAGCTTAGATGAGCGCACTGAAGCTTTCTTT. Its translation: CASSLDERTEAFF. The variable domain in full, with the rest retrieved from reference TRBV11-3 and TRBJ1-1, is EAGVVQSPRYKIIEKKQPVAFWCNPISGHNTLYWYLQNLGQGPELLIRYENEEAVDDSQLPKDRFSAERLKGVDSTLKIQPAELGDSAVYLCASSLDERTEAFFGQGTRLTVV.

The chain combines TRBV19 with TRBJ2-3; D possibly corresponds to TRBD2 (5 bases). V lost 7 bases and J lost 5, with 10 bases in between. CDR3 length: 12 residues. Germline-derived CDR1 and CDR2 are LNHDA and SQIVND (reference sequence). The DNA for the CDR3 is TGTGCCAGTACCAACCGGGAAGATACGCAGTATTTT. This encodes CASTNREDTQYF.

The chain uses TRBV2 and TRBJ1-1; D remains ambiguous. Per the germline V gene, CDR1 is SNHLY and CDR2 is FYNNEI. There are 14 residues in the CDR3. With 9 bases removed from V and 3 bases from J, the gap between germline ends came to 17 bases. CDR3 loop: CARNRASGDTEAFF. The CDR3 DNA follows: TGTGCCAGAAATCGGGCCTCCGGGGACACTGAAGCTTTCTTT.

V and J are TRBV10-3 and TRBJ1-3; D remains ambiguous. In germline, CDR1 is ENHRY, CDR2 SYGVKD. V was trimmed by 3 bases and J by 5 bases, leaving 2 bases between them. This CDR3 spans 11 amino acids. The CDR3 sequence is CAISDRNTIYF. For the CDR3, the DNA is TGTGCCATCAGTGACAGAAACACCATATATTTT.

The V call is TRBV6-5, the J call TRBJ1-2; tentatively, D is TRBD1 (6 bases). The CDR3 spans 14 residues. Germline V lookup: CDR1 MNHEY, CDR2 SVGAGI. V was clipped by 7 bases and J by 3 bases, with 15 bases between them. The CDR3 loop is CASIMGGGYYGYTF. CDR3 DNA: TGTGCCAGCATCATGGGAGGGGGTTACTATGGCTACACCTTC.

This rearrangement joins TRBV9 to TRBJ2-3; D not certain. The CDR3 spans 15 residues. Trimming pared 0 bases from V and 1 base from J, leaving 9 bases between. Germline CDR1 is SGDLS and CDR2 is YYNGEE. The CDR3 nucleotides are TGTGCCAGCAGCGTAGTACCCGTAGGCACAGATACGCAGTATTTT. It yields the protein CASSVVPVGTDTQYF.

The chain carries TRBV7-9 and TRBJ2-5, with D possibly matching TRBD2 (5 bases). Deletions cut 5 bases from V and 5 bases from J, with 12 bases between. The CDR3 extends over 13 amino acids. Germline-derived CDR1 and CDR2 are SEHNR and FQNEAQ (reference sequence). Here the CDR3 DNA reads TGTGCCAGCAGCAAAAGCGGCGTGGAGACCCAGTACTTC. Translation gives CASSKSGVETQYF.

V and J are TRBV6-1 and TRBJ2-3, with 7 bases that match TRBD2. The CDR3 sequence is 12 residues long. Germline-derived CDR1 and CDR2 are MNHNS and SASEGT. V was pared by 5 bases and J by 10 bases, with 6 bases of the junction left unmatched. The DNA of the CDR3 is TGTGCCAGCAGTCTGACTAGCCCGTCGCAGTATTTT. Translation: CASSLTSPSQYF.

There are a few counts of this clone. The CDR3 reads CASSPWDTPYEQYF. For the CDR3, the DNA is TGTGCCAGCAGTCCCTGGGACACCCCCTACGAGCAGTACTTC. This chain uses TRBV25-1 with TRBJ2-7, with a tentative D call TRBD1 (6 bases). The CDR3 consists of 14 residues. Between the trimmed V and J ends, which lost 5 bases and 2 bases, there was a span of 13 bases. Germline V lookup: CDR1 MGHDK, CDR2 SYGVNS.

CDR3 DNA sequence: TGCAGCGTTGCAAGCGGGGCTCCTACCCGAGCCTGGCAGTTCTTC. As protein: CSVASGAPTRAWQFF. The V and J genes are TRBV29-1 and TRBJ2-1; 7 bases are a match to TRBD2. This CDR3 comprises 15 residues. CDR1 SQVTM and CDR2 ANQGSEA come from the germline V gene. V was clipped by 4 bases and J by 12 bases; unmatched bases: 18.

This clone was detected only a few times. This chain connects TRBV14 to TRBJ1-2; D not resolved. The CDR3 spans 15 residues. The V gene's germline CDR1 is SGHDN and CDR2 FVKESK. Between the trimmed V and J ends, which lost 3 bases and 3 bases, there was a span of 14 bases. As DNA, the CDR3 is TGTGCCAGCAGCCACACCAACTATAACCACTATGGCTACACCTTC. Its translation is CASSHTNYNHYGYTF.

This clone was found a few times. The chain links TRBV2 to TRBJ2-1; 12 bases match TRBD2. Germline V gene sequence: CDR1 SNHLY, CDR2 FYNNEI. The CDR3 contains 15 residues. Germline trimming cut 6 bases from V and 5 bases from J; bases unmatched to any gene: 5. The CDR3 region is CASRETSGGNNEQFF. CDR3 DNA sequence: TGTGCCAGCAGGGAAACTAGCGGGGGGAACAATGAGCAGTTCTTC.

DNA of the CDR3: TGTGCCAGCAGTCGAACGACAGGGCACGAGCAGTACTTC. Translated: CASSRTTGHEQYF. The gene calls are TRBV6-5 and TRBJ2-7; the match to TRBD1 covers 7 bases. Trimming removed 5 bases from V and 5 bases from J; junction bases left unmatched: 6. Germline V CDR1 and CDR2: MNHEY, SVGAGI. This CDR3 is 13 amino acids long.

This chain links TRBV6-5 with TRBJ2-2; 9 bases fit TRBD2. Trimming at V came to 4 bases and at J to 7 bases, leaving 7 bases not matched to a gene. This CDR3 region has 15 residues. The germline V gene has CDR1 MNHEY and CDR2 SVGAGI. The CDR3 nucleotides are TGTGCCAGCAGTTTTTTAACTAGCGGGCACGGGGAGCTGTTTTTT. Its translation: CASSFLTSGHGELFF.

The chain has TRBV27 and TRBJ1-5, with 7 bases that match TRBD1. The CDR3 runs 14 residues. V dropped 5 bases and J dropped 5; count of bases not matched to a gene: 6. Germline values: CDR1 MNHEY, CDR2 SMNVEV (reference sequence). CDR3 sequence: CASSPDRADQPQHF. In nucleotides, the CDR3 is TGTGCCAGCAGTCCAGACAGGGCGGATCAGCCCCAGCATTTT.